Sequencing of this T cell receptor (beta chain) was carried out in a study of blood T cell repertoires in COVID-19. On the study more broadly: The United States, Italy and Spain supplied acute and convalescent COVID-19 samples.

Authors' analysis steps: Scientists estimated how many nucleated cells there were by amplifying reference gene primers. TCRdb keeps only in-frame clones here, not all; method: immunoSEQ multiplex PCR. V, J and clone size are those of that table, while D and trimming were read from the DNA. The sample lists roughly 290,000 clones; just under 85% were seen once. The sequenced sample was peripheral blood. The source is a woman aged 45-65 years with active or convalescent COVID-19.

CDR3 protein: CASSLGTGGAMAEAFF. The CDR3 DNA reads TGTGCCAGCAGCCTCGGGACAGGGGGCGCAATGGCTGAAGCTTTCTTT. The chain combines TRBV3-1 (or the pseudogene TRBV3-2) with TRBJ1-1, with TRBD1 matching 12 bases. J gave up 6 bases and V 4 bases, and 9 bases lay outside the gene matches. The CDR3 is 16 residues long. Germline lookup yields CDR1 LGHDT and CDR2 YNNKEL (reference sequence).